This TCR beta chain was retrieved from a study of blood T cell repertoires in COVID-19. As handled by the study authors: Amplified reference gene primers provided the basis for estimating nucleated cell counts. Profiled with immunoSEQ multiplex PCR; TCRdb holds only in-frame clones, not every one. D and trimming were read from the DNA, whereas the V and J calls and clone size are those reported in that table. The sample holds roughly 300,000 clones; around 87% are singletons and the top ten take 7.8%. The V gene's germline CDR1 is MDHEN and CDR2 SYDVKM. The length of the CDR3 is 13 residues. Germline trimming cut 10 bases from V and 11 bases from J; bases unmatched to any gene: 12. This clone has a single count.

This rearrangement joins TRBV28 to TRBJ1-1; 11 nucleotides line up with TRBD1. This sequence originates from a woman in her forties or fifties who had recovered from COVID-19. The sample comprised peripheral blood. The CDR3 DNA reads as TGTGCCACCGCCGGACAGGGGGCGGCACGGGCTTTCTTT. Protein: CATAGQGAARAFF.